Below, one T cell receptor beta chain is given with its context. The antigen is undetermined. The entry originates in a study of shared clonotypes between healthy human individuals. Looking at the study overall: Each donor contributed plates that comprised three CD4 naive, three CD4 memory, two CD8 naive and one CD8 memory. Study-wide results and caveats: Clonotype sharing across four donors was observed for about 4.8% of naive CD4 clonotypes.

CDR1 is LNHDA, CDR2 SQIVND, per germline (reference sequence). CDR3 length: 14 residues. Trimming stripped 3 bases from V and 5 bases from J, with 10 bases between. Each of the donors was a healthy adult who was HIV-negative and had not had a recent acute infection or vaccination. Genomic DNA (from each subset) was split evenly across several immunoSEQ plates. Produced via immunoSEQ multiplex PCR; TCRdb's table is partial and in-frame only. The table includes roughly 2 million clones, roughly 96% detected once. What was sequenced was naive CD4+ T cells sorted from blood. Sample subset: CD45RA+ positively selected. This clonotype was sampled from a man between 18 and 35 years old in good health. V and J are TRBV19 and TRBJ2-2; D is unclear. In DNA, the CDR3 is TGTGCCAGTAGTATCGTTAGGGATACCGGGGAGCTGTTTTTT. It encodes CASSIVRDTGELFF.